This T cell receptor beta chain was sequenced in a study of T cells in Graves' hyperthyroidism and ophthalmopathy. Researchers amplified the TCR beta CDR3 regions from RNA transcripts. In the first-round RT-PCR of the TCR CDR3, the HTBI primer set was used. TCRdb ran MiXCR on the multiplex PCR reads and lists one entry per CDR3 protein. The top ten hold roughly 53% of the sample, which has 200,000 to 250,000 distinct CDR3 sequences, more than 15% seen once. Trimming removed 2 bases from V and 3 bases from J; junction bases left unmatched: 1. The CDR3 has 14 residues. Germline CDR1 and CDR2: SGHNT and YYREEE (reference sequence). This clonotype was detected many times.

The J gene is TRBJ2-1, the V gene TRBV5-4, with TRBD2 identical over 8 bases. Sequencing was performed on blood. The sequence derives from a man aged 45-60 years with Graves' hyperthyroidism. This CDR3 is CASSLAGVYNEQFF. CDR3 sequence (DNA): TGTGCCAGCAGCTTAGCGGGGGTCTACAATGAGCAGTTCTTC.